This T cell receptor beta chain is drawn from a study of monozygotic twins with inflammatory bowel disease (dated by TCRdb to between 2018 and 2020). Turning to the overall study: The full study comprised around 28 monozygotic twin pairs: nine German pairs (four IBD-concordant, five IBD-discordant) and 19 IBD-discordant Danish pairs. Disease-associated traits were sought mainly through comparisons between IBD patients and their genetically identical healthy co-twins within discordant pairs. Each individual had, on average, about 151 000 unique TCRalpha sequences and 181 000 unique TCRbeta sequences available for analysis. Here is what the overall study found, with its caveats: The results gave no support for a single strong signal or clonotype linked to IBD. Concordant and discordant twins showed no difference in repertoire similarity, possibly because of limited statistical power. IBD patients had lower TCRbeta repertoire diversity, measured by the inverse Simpson index, than their healthy co-twins. Different T cell subtypes could not be distinguished in the analysis. Compared with healthy twins, IBD patients shared fewer clonotypes with other individuals, and the difference was most pronounced in patients with signs of disease activity. Because patients received different immunosuppressive treatments, the repertoires may have picked up extra background noise and variability between individuals.

From the germline V gene, CDR1 is KGHSH and CDR2 is LQKENI. Taken from cysteine to phenylalanine, the CDR3 has 15 residues. No DNA is given. Libraries were constructed by 5' RACE. Each TCR library was prepared from about 3.5 ug of total RNA. For each sample, cDNA synthesis with SMARTScribe reverse transcriptase was split into eight separate reactions. Unique molecular identifiers containing a 6-nucleotide sample barcode were introduced through template switching during cDNA synthesis. TCRalpha and TCRbeta cDNA was amplified in two nested PCRs of about 17 and 10 cycles, and bead purification was carried out after each PCR. Before amplification, the cDNA was both treated with uracil DNA-glycosylase and purified with the QIAquick PCR purification kit. The second PCR added Illumina TruSeq-compatible adapters along with sample-specific barcodes. Library quality and concentration were checked on TapeStation and Qubit, and libraries were pooled at about 5 ng each. The pooled libraries were sequenced with 2 x 100 bp reads and custom sequencing primers on an Illumina HiSeq2500 single-index Rapid Run. Turning to the authors' computational methods: MiGEC version 1.2.6 was used for UMI-based consensus assembly, which corrected PCR and sequencing errors. V(D)J alignment, clonotype assembly and CDR3 extraction were performed with MiXCR version 2.1.1. To normalise gene usage, clonotype sharing and MAIT/NKT TCR abundance, the top 1000, 10 000 and 20 000 clonotypes in each sample were analysed. After downsampling to 27 000 UMIs, diversity was calculated as the inverse Simpson index using the vegan R package. Paired Mann-Whitney U tests were applied to discordant twin pairs, with Benjamini-Hochberg correction for multiple testing. Reprocessed by TCRdb, the reads give a single entry per CDR3 protein sequence, without DNA. TCRdb's processing, not the authors' own work, is the source of the V and J calls. The sample's clone listing holds over 130,000 distinct CDR3 sequences. Jointly, the top ten make up less than 2.5% of the sample.

From each donor, an approximately 2.7 ml peripheral blood sample was collected into PAXgene tubes and kept at -80 degrees C. Without any T cell sorting, total RNA was extracted from whole blood using the PAXgene blood miRNA kit on an automated QIAcube. Deep TCRalpha and TCRbeta repertoire profiling with unique molecular barcoding was performed on peripheral blood of monozygotic twin pairs concordant or discordant for inflammatory bowel disease. Smoking habits were recorded for all twin pairs, with individuals classified as current, former or never smokers. Comments on this clonotype: No antigen is known for it.

Sequenced: blood. The TCR was taken from a human donor with ulcerative colitis or Crohn's disease, or a healthy co-twin of an affected twin (not recorded which). The chain is made from TRBV18 and TRBJ2-5; TCRdb outputs TRBD2, but without DNA this stays unchecked. The CDR3 sequence is CASSYSGQPQETQYF.